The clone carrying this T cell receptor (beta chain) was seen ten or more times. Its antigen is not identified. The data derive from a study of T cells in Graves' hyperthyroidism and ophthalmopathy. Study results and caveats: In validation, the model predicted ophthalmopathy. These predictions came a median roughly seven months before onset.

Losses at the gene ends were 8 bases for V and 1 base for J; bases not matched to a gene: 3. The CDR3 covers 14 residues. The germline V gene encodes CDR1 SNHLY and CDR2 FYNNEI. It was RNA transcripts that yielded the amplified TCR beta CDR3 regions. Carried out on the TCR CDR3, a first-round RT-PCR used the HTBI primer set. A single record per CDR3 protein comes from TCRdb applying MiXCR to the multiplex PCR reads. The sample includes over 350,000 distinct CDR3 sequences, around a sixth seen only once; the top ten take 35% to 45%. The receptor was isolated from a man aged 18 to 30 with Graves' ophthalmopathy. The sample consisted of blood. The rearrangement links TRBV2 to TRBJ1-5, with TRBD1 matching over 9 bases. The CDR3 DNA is TGTGCCAGCGCTGGGACAGGGAGCAATCAGCCCCAGCATTTT. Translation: CASAGTGSNQPQHF.